The rows below give T cell receptor beta chains drawn from one sample of a study of naive and memory T cell subsets. TCRdb reprocessed the 5' RACE reads via MiXCR and lists one record per CDR3 protein. The sample lists 55,000 to 70,000 distinct CDR3 sequences; approximately 6.6% were seen once. The receptors shown here come from a male donor in good health. The CDR3 runs from the conserved cysteine through the conserved F or W. Only some rows state a clone size, as once, few, many or a class for expanded clones.

CDR3aa: CSVEGQVGTQYF
v_gene: TRBV29-1
abundance: few
j_gene: TRBJ2-5

CDR3aa: CSARGGSTYEQYF
v_gene: TRBV20-1
abundance: few
j_gene: TRBJ2-7

CDR3aa: CSVARGQYNEQFF
v_gene: TRBV29-1
abundance: few
j_gene: TRBJ2-1

CDR3aa: CASSLDLAGADQETQYF
v_gene: TRBV7-6
abundance: many
j_gene: TRBJ2-5

CDR3aa: CASKASGSYEQYF
v_gene: TRBV6-5
abundance: many
j_gene: TRBJ2-7

CDR3aa: CSAVKGAGETQYF
v_gene: TRBV29-1
abundance: many
j_gene: TRBJ2-5

CDR3aa: CASNQGIIDGYTF
v_gene: TRBV19
abundance: few
j_gene: TRBJ1-2

CDR3aa: CASSLAPATANSNQPQHF
v_gene: TRBV7-8
abundance: few
j_gene: TRBJ1-5

CDR3aa: CASSWDRGRVNEQFF
v_gene: TRBV28
abundance: many
j_gene: TRBJ2-1

CDR3aa: CASSQGLADTGELFF
v_gene: TRBV19
abundance: NA
j_gene: TRBJ2-2

CDR3aa: CASSRGLADPGQFF
v_gene: TRBV3-1
abundance: many
j_gene: TRBJ2-1

CDR3aa: CASSHVQGGTGELFF
v_gene: TRBV3-1
abundance: few
j_gene: TRBJ2-2

CDR3aa: CSVEVRGRNTEAFF
v_gene: TRBV29-1
abundance: NA
j_gene: TRBJ1-1

CDR3aa: CASSAGTGTIQETQYF
v_gene: TRBV6-1
abundance: NA
j_gene: TRBJ2-5

CDR3aa: CASTRGWGPDTQYF
v_gene: TRBV10-2
abundance: few
j_gene: TRBJ2-3

CDR3aa: CASSLPQAGSTDTQYF
v_gene: TRBV27
abundance: many
j_gene: TRBJ2-3

CDR3aa: CASRLTGGPDTQYF
v_gene: TRBV5-1
abundance: many
j_gene: TRBJ2-3

CDR3aa: CASILGPLGEQFF
v_gene: TRBV12-3/TRBV12-4
abundance: NA
j_gene: TRBJ2-1

CDR3aa: CASSQGGTLNEKLFF
v_gene: TRBV14
abundance: few
j_gene: TRBJ1-4

CDR3aa: CASTIDRGRDQPQHF
v_gene: TRBV2
abundance: NA
j_gene: TRBJ1-5

CDR3aa: CARSLNLAGWEETQYF
v_gene: TRBV7-9
abundance: NA
j_gene: TRBJ2-5

CDR3aa: CASSPRSGWGTDTQYF
v_gene: TRBV12-3/TRBV12-4
abundance: many
j_gene: TRBJ2-3

CDR3aa: CAIRGVAGLNEQFF
v_gene: TRBV10-3
abundance: many
j_gene: TRBJ2-1

CDR3aa: CSAKEPGQGLRAFF
v_gene: TRBV20-1
abundance: many
j_gene: TRBJ1-1

CDR3aa: CASRPRGGGNNEQFF
v_gene: TRBV12-3/TRBV12-4
abundance: many
j_gene: TRBJ2-1

CDR3aa: CASSLGTGEHNEQFF
v_gene: TRBV5-4
abundance: few
j_gene: TRBJ2-1

CDR3aa: CASRTGSGNQYF
v_gene: TRBV12-3/TRBV12-4
abundance: NA
j_gene: TRBJ2-5

CDR3aa: CSARDPRDQVKTQYF
v_gene: TRBV20-1
abundance: NA
j_gene: TRBJ2-5

CDR3aa: CSAPNIEKLFF
v_gene: TRBV20-1
abundance: many
j_gene: TRBJ1-4

CDR3aa: CASSWPGSRRETQYF
v_gene: TRBV7-2
abundance: many
j_gene: TRBJ2-5

CDR3aa: CSASRQSFSGNTIYF
v_gene: TRBV20-1
abundance: NA
j_gene: TRBJ1-3

CDR3aa: CASSSVATTVPAGAQYF
v_gene: TRBV7-2
abundance: few
j_gene: TRBJ2-3

CDR3aa: CASSSQGVSSPLHF
v_gene: TRBV27
abundance: many
j_gene: TRBJ1-6

CDR3aa: CASSFAGGKYEQYF
v_gene: TRBV7-9
abundance: NA
j_gene: TRBJ2-7

CDR3aa: CASSFPGCGGGSTDTQYF
v_gene: TRBV7-4
abundance: medium-sized
j_gene: TRBJ2-3

CDR3aa: CASREGGGYEQYF
v_gene: TRBV6-6
abundance: NA
j_gene: TRBJ2-7

CDR3aa: CASSQRGATAGELFF
v_gene: TRBV3-1
abundance: many
j_gene: TRBJ2-2

CDR3aa: CSASTAVNTGELFF
v_gene: TRBV20-1
abundance: many
j_gene: TRBJ2-2

CDR3aa: CASSRQGDPNYGYTF
v_gene: TRBV18
abundance: many
j_gene: TRBJ1-2

CDR3aa: CASSQGEISGAYF
v_gene: TRBV3-1
abundance: NA
j_gene: TRBJ2-5

CDR3aa: CSVGGQFNYGYTF
v_gene: TRBV29-1
abundance: many
j_gene: TRBJ1-2

CDR3aa: CASSQDNRVDTGELFF
v_gene: TRBV4-1
abundance: NA
j_gene: TRBJ2-2

CDR3aa: CASSQDRGRLPYGYTF
v_gene: TRBV4-1
abundance: many
j_gene: TRBJ1-2

CDR3aa: CASSPSDSQETQYF
v_gene: TRBV7-9
abundance: few
j_gene: TRBJ2-5

CDR3aa: CSVEAGASGYTF
v_gene: TRBV29-1
abundance: few
j_gene: TRBJ1-2

CDR3aa: CASSLGNQPQHF
v_gene: TRBV27
abundance: many
j_gene: TRBJ1-5

CDR3aa: CASRSEGVQTQYF
v_gene: TRBV19
abundance: NA
j_gene: TRBJ2-5

CDR3aa: CASSFQRNTGELFF
v_gene: TRBV27
abundance: many
j_gene: TRBJ2-2

CDR3aa: CAIRSQGGTEAFF
v_gene: TRBV10-3
abundance: few
j_gene: TRBJ1-1

CDR3aa: CSAEKEPPGNNYGYTF
v_gene: TRBV29-1
abundance: many
j_gene: TRBJ1-2

CDR3aa: CSARVADWGTDTQYF
v_gene: TRBV20-1
abundance: NA
j_gene: TRBJ2-3

CDR3aa: CASSSEGAGTGKYGYTF
v_gene: TRBV5-5
abundance: NA
j_gene: TRBJ1-2

CDR3aa: CSIGTQYF
v_gene: TRBV20-1
abundance: many
j_gene: TRBJ2-5

CDR3aa: CASSLATGGLNYGYTF
v_gene: TRBV12-3/TRBV12-4
abundance: many
j_gene: TRBJ1-2

CDR3aa: CASSFSGLAKNIQYF
v_gene: TRBV12-3/TRBV12-4
abundance: many
j_gene: TRBJ2-4

CDR3aa: CASRSGGPGANEKLFF
v_gene: TRBV6-5
abundance: many
j_gene: TRBJ1-4

CDR3aa: CSVENGGYTGELFF
v_gene: TRBV29-1
abundance: many
j_gene: TRBJ2-2